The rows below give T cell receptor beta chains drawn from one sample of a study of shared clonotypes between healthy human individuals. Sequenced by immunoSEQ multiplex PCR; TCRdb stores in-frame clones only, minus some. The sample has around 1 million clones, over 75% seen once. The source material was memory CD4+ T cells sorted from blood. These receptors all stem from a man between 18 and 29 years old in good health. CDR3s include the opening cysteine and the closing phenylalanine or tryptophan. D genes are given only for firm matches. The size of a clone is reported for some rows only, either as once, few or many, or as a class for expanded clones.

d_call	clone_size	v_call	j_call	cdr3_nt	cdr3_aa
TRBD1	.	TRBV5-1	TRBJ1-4	TGCGCCAGCAGCTTGGCACGACAGGGGGGGAGTGAAAAACTGTTTTTT	CASSLARQGGSEKLFF
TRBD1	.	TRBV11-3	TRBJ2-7	TGTGCCAGCAGTCCAAGAGGGGGCACAGGGGCCCACGAGCAGTACTTC	CASSPRGGTGAHEQYF
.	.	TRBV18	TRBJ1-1	TGTGCCAGCTCGCTCTCCAGGGGAATCACTGAAGCTTTCTTT	CASSLSRGITEAFF
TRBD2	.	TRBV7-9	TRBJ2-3	TGTGCCAGCAGCTTATACCCCCTGATAAGCGGGAGGGACACAGATACGCAGTATTTT	CASSLYPLISGRDTDTQYF
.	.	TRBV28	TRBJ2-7	TGTGCCAGCAGTTTAACCAGCTACGAGCAGTACTTC	CASSLTSYEQYF
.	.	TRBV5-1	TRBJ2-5	TGCGCCAGCAGCTTGCACGGAATTCAAGAGACCCAGTACTTC	CASSLHGIQETQYF
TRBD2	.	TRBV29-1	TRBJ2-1	TGCAGCGTTGAATCTGGGCGTGGCGGGAGCTATGAGCAGTTCTTC	CSVESGRGGSYEQFF
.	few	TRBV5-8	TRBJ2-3	TGTGCCAGCAGCTTGCGGGGAACAGATACGCAGTATTTT	CASSLRGTDTQYF
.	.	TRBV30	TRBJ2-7	TGTGCCTGGAGTGGGGGGCGCGAGCAGTACTTC	CAWSGGREQYF
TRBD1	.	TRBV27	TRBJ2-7	TGTGCCAGCAGTTCCCGGGACAGCCGCTACGAGCAGTACTTC	CASSSRDSRYEQYF
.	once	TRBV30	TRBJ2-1	TGTGCCTTGGACGGTCGCACTAAAAAGCAGTTCTTC	CALDGRTKKQFF
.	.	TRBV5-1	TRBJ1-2	TGCGCCAGCAGCTTGGACAGGGTGGGCTACACCTTC	CASSLDRVGYTF
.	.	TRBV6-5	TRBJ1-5	TGTGCCAGCAGCCCTGACAGGTATAGCAATCAGCCCCAGCATTTT	CASSPDRYSNQPQHF
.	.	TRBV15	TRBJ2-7	TGTGCCACCAGCCCCAGGGTCGGGTACGAGCAGTACTTC	CATSPRVGYEQYF
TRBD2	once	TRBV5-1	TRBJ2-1	TGCGCCAGCAGCAGCCACGGACTAGCGGGAGTAGGAGCGGGCAATGAGCAGTTCTTC	CASSSHGLAGVGAGNEQFF
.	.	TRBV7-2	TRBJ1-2	TGTGCCAGCAGCTTAGGAAGGGTCTATGGCTACACCTTC	CASSLGRVYGYTF
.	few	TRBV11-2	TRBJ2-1	TGTGCCAGCAGCTTAACGGATCGCTCCTACAATGAGCAGTTCTTC	CASSLTDRSYNEQFF
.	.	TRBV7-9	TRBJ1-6	TGTGCCAGCAGCCACGGGAGCAATTCACCCCTCCACTTT	CASSHGSNSPLHF
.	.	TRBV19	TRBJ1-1	TGTGCCAGTAGTAGACGCGAGGGGACTGAAGCTTTCTTT	CASSRREGTEAFF
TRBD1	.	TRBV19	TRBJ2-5	TGTGCCAGTAGTCCCAGACAGGGGGCATTCGAGACCCAGTACTTC	CASSPRQGAFETQYF
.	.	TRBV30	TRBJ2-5	TGTGCCTGGAGCGCCAATCAAGGGACCCAGTACTTC	CAWSANQGTQYF
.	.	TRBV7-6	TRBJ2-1	TGTGCCAGCAGCTTAGCGCTGTGGGACCGTAACAATGAGCAGTTCTTC	CASSLALWDRNNEQFF
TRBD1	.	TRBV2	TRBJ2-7	TGTGCCAGCAGCGGGACAGGGCCCTACGAGCAGTACTTC	CASSGTGPYEQYF
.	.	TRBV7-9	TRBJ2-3	TGTGCCAGCAGCTTGACAGGCACAGATACGCAGTATTTT	CASSLTGTDTQYF
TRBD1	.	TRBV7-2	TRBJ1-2	TGTGCCAGCAACCAGGGGGCGCAGGGCTACACCTTC	CASNQGAQGYTF
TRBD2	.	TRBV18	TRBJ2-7	TGTGCCAGCTCACCCAGAGGACTAGCGGGAGGCTACGAGCAGTACTTC	CASSPRGLAGGYEQYF
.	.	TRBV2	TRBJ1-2	TGTGCCAGCTTTTCTGAGGCTCGTCGTGCTTCAGGCTACACCTTC	CASFSEARRASGYTF
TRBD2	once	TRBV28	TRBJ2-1	TGTGCCAGCAGTGAGCTAGCGGGGGGGTACAATGAGCAGTTCTTC	CASSELAGGYNEQFF
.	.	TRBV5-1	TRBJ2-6	TGCGCCAGCAGCCCCGGGACAATCTCCCCTGGGGCCAACGTCCTGACTTTC	CASSPGTISPGANVLTF
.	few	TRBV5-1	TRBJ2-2	TGCGCCAGCGACTACGGGACACAAAACACCGGGGAGCTGTTTTTT	CASDYGTQNTGELFF
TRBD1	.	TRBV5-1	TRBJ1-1	TGCGCCAGCAGCTGGGGTTATACGACGTCCCGGGACAGGGGGGAAGCTTTCTTT	CASSWGYTTSRDRGEAFF
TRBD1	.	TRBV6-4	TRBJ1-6	TGTGCCAGCAGTTCCGGGACAGGGTTGGTATCCTATAATTCACCCCTCCACTTT	CASSSGTGLVSYNSPLHF
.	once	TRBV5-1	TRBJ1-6	TGCGCCAGCAGCTTGTCAGGGAAGAATTCACCCCTCCACTTT	CASSLSGKNSPLHF
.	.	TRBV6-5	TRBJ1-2	TGTGCCAGCAGTTACTCGGAAGGGGCGGGTGGCTACACCTTC	CASSYSEGAGGYTF
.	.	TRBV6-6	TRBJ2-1	TGTGCCAGCAAGGGGGGAGATCTCTCCTCCTACAATGAGCAGTTCTTC	CASKGGDLSSYNEQFF
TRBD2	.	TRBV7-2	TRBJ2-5	TGTGCCAGCAGCTTGTGGGCTAGCGGGAAAGAGACCCAGTACTTC	CASSLWASGKETQYF
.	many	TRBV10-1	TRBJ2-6	TGCGCCAGCAGTTCGGGCTCTGGGGCCAACGTCCTGACTTTC	CASSSGSGANVLTF
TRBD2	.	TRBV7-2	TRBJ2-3	TGTGCCAGCAGATCTAGCGGGAGATTTAACACAGATACGCAGTATTTT	CASRSSGRFNTDTQYF
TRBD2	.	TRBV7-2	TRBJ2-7	TGTGCCAGCAGCCCTTCTAGCGGGAGGATTAGCGAGCAGTACTTC	CASSPSSGRISEQYF
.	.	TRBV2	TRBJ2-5	TGTGCCAGCTCCCCGGAGGGAGAGACCCAGTACTTC	CASSPEGETQYF
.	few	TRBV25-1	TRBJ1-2	TGTGCCAGCAGTGATAGTTACTATGGCTACACCTTC	CASSDSYYGYTF
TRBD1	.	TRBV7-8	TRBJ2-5	TGTGCCAGCAGCCCTGGCTTGGCAGGGGGCGTGGAGACCCAGTACTTC	CASSPGLAGGVETQYF
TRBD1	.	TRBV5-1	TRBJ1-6	TGCGCCAGCAGCACCGGACAGGAGTATTCACCCCTCCACTTT	CASSTGQEYSPLHF
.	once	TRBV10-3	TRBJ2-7	TGTGCCATCAGTGAAATCCGGGCTATTTCCTACGAGCAGTACTTC	CAISEIRAISYEQYF
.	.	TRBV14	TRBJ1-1	TGTGCCAGCAGCCAACCAAGAAGGGGCGGGAACACTGAAGCTTTCTTT	CASSQPRRGGNTEAFF
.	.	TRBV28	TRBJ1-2	TGTGCCAGCAGAATTCCCCGGGACTATGGCTACACCTTC	CASRIPRDYGYTF
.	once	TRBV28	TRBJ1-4	TGTGCCAGCAGTCCCCCCCGGGGGGGCAGGGCGAATGAAAAACTGTTTTTT	CASSPPRGGRANEKLFF
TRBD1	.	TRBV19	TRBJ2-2	TGTGCCAGTAGTACCCGGGACAGGGGGACCGGGGAGCTGTTTTTT	CASSTRDRGTGELFF
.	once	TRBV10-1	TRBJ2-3	TGCGCCACCCAGGGGAAGTCAACAGATACGCAGTATTTT	CATQGKSTDTQYF
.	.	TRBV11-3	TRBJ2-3	TGTGCCAGCAGCTTAGATATGGGAGTTGATACGCAGTATTTT	CASSLDMGVDTQYF
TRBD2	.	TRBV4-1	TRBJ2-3	TGCGCCAGCAGCCAAGATCAGCTAGCGGGGGATGCAGATACGCAGTATTTT	CASSQDQLAGDADTQYF